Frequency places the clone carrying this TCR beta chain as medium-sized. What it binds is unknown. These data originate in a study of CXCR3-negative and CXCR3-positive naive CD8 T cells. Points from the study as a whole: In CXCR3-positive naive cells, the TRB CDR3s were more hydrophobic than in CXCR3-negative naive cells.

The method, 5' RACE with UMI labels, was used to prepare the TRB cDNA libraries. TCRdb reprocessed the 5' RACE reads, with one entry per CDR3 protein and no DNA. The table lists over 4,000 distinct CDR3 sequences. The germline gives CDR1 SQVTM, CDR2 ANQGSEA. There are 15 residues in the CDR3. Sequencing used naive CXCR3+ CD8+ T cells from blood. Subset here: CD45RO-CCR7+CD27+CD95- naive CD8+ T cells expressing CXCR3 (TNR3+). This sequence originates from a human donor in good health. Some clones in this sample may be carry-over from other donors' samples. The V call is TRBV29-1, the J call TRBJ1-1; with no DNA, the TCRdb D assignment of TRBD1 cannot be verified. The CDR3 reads CSVEDPGQGAPEAFF.